These 13 T cell receptor beta chains came from one sample sequenced in a study of cytomegalovirus exposure and HLA in healthy donors. PCR primers comprised 60 Vbeta and 13 Jbeta primers. Some clones are missing from TCRdb's copy, which holds only in-frame ones; the method was immunoSEQ multiplex PCR. The sample lists over 150,000 clones, roughly 73% occurring once. Material: PBMCs. All receptors come from a male donor in good health and CMV-seronegative.

The chain carries TRBV2 and TRBJ2-7; 12 bases line up with TRBD2. CDR1 SNHLY and CDR2 FYNNEI come from the germline V gene. V lost 7 bases, J lost 5 bases, and 6 bases stayed unmatched. The CDR3 runs 14 residues. This CDR3 is CASKIGLAGNEQYF. As DNA, the CDR3 is TGTGCCAGCAAAATTGGACTAGCGGGGAACGAGCAGTACTTC.

A remark on this clone: Sequence at one end of the junction differs from germline and may be a read error. V is TRBV4-3 and J is TRBJ2-1; 8 bases agree with TRBD2. CDR3 length equals 16 residues. Germline lookup yields CDR1 LGHNA and CDR2 YSLEER. This CDR3 is CAGSQEWVAGYNEQFF. The CDR3 nucleotides read TGCGCCGGCAGCCAAGAATGGGTAGCGGGGTACAATGAGCAGTTCTTC.

This clone was seen a few times. This clone may be a read error of a much larger clone one base away. The chain is built from TRBV11-3 and TRBJ1-1; unclear D gene. The CDR3 spans 14 residues. Germline V CDR1 and CDR2: SGHNT, YENEEA. Trimming pared 5 bases from V and 8 bases from J, leaving 18 bases between. The CDR3 spells CASSPAEARVEAFF. In DNA, the CDR3 is TGTGCCAGCAGCCCCGCGGAGGCTAGAGTGGAAGCTTTCTTT.

V and J are TRBV28 and TRBJ2-2; 10 nucleotides line up with TRBD1. Germline lookup yields CDR1 MDHEN and CDR2 SYDVKM. This CDR3 spans 15 amino acids. Trimming cost V 4 bases and J 6 bases; bases outside gene matches: 5. The CDR3 DNA sequence: TGTGCCAGCAGTTCGGCGGGACAGGGGTCCGGGGAGCTGTTTTTT. It translates to CASSSAGQGSGELFF.

The rearrangement links TRBV11-2 to TRBJ1-5; 9 positions agree with TRBD1. The CDR3 contains 14 residues. Germline loops: CDR1 SGHAT, CDR2 FQNNGV. Unmatched junction bases numbered 3, after V lost 4 bases and J lost 5 bases. CDR3: CASSSGTGHQPQHF. Written as DNA, the CDR3 is TGTGCCAGCAGCTCTGGGACAGGGCATCAGCCCCAGCATTTT.

The chain carries TRBV18 and TRBJ2-7, with 7 bases aligning to TRBD1. This CDR3 is built from 14 residues. Germline V gene lookup returns CDR1 KGHSH and CDR2 LQKENI. V shed 6 bases and J 0 bases; nucleotides not matched to a gene: 5. As DNA, the CDR3 is TGTGCCAGCTCCCTGACAGGGTTCTCCTACGAGCAGTACTTC. Translating gives CASSLTGFSYEQYF.

This clone appeared a few times. This sequence joins TRBV19 and TRBJ2-2, with 8 bases lining up with TRBD1. Germline CDR1 LNHDA, CDR2 SQIVND (reference sequence). J lost 6 bases, V lost 1 base, and 7 bases had no gene match. The CDR3 length is 16 residues. The CDR3 protein is CASSIGGQGSPGELFF. The CDR3 nucleotides read TGTGCCAGTAGTATAGGTGGACAGGGTTCCCCCGGGGAGCTGTTTTTT.

As regards this clone: The same CDR3 also results from other DNA sequences found in this sample. The CDR3 spells CASSIGGGEAFF. CDR3 in DNA: TGTGCCAGTAGTATAGGAGGTGGTGAAGCTTTCTTT. The chain uses TRBV19 and TRBJ1-1; D not certain. In germline, CDR1 is LNHDA, CDR2 SQIVND (reference sequence). CDR3 length: 12 residues. Between the trimmed V and J ends, which lost 1 base and 7 bases, there was a span of 7 bases.

The genes are TRBV7-3 and TRBJ2-7; D is ambiguous. V lost 6 bases to trimming and J lost 9 bases, with 21 bases between them. Germline assignment: CDR1 SGHTA and CDR2 FQGTGA. The CDR3 has 14 residues. CDR3 region: CASSSTGTATVQYF. As DNA, the CDR3 is TGTGCCAGCAGTTCAACTGGTACCGCTACGGTGCAGTACTTC.

A few counts support this clone. The V call is TRBV6-5, the J call TRBJ1-1; tentatively, D is TRBD1 (5 bases). Germline values: CDR1 MNHEY, CDR2 SVGAGI. This CDR3 is built from 12 residues. The germline V and J ends were trimmed by 5 bases and 4 bases, with 8 bases remaining between them. CDR3 DNA sequence: TGTGCCAGCAGTCCAGGGTTCACTGAAGCTTTCTTT. Translating it yields CASSPGFTEAFF.

This chain joins TRBV21-1 and TRBJ2-1; the table's TRBD2 call for D was not verified on the DNA. TRBV21-1 is marked as a pseudogene. CDR3 size: 18 residues. The CDR3 spells CASSAPRRDSSSYNEQFF. Here the CDR3 DNA reads TGTGCCAGCAGCGCCCCTCGTAGGGACTCCAGCTCCTACAATGAGCAGTTCTTC.

The rearrangement links TRBV11-2 to TRBJ2-7; D is perhaps TRBD1 (7 bases). This CDR3 contains 13 residues. The germline gives CDR1 SGHAT, CDR2 FQNNGV. The V end lost 7 bases, the J end lost 2 bases, and 12 bases lay between the germline ends. The CDR3 reads CASKQGGTYEQYF. In nucleotides, the CDR3 is TGTGCCAGCAAGCAGGGGGGTACCTACGAGCAGTACTTC.

The chain has TRBV4-2 and TRBJ2-3, with 8 bases fitting TRBD2. The germline gives CDR1 LGHNA, CDR2 YNFKEQ. The CDR3 has 17 residues. Unmatched junction bases numbered 9, after V lost 0 bases and J lost 4 bases. Here the CDR3 DNA reads TGTGCCAGCAGCCAAGATGTTATGCGGGGGGTGCCAGATACGCAGTATTTT. It specifies CASSQDVMRGVPDTQYF.